This TCR beta chain was sequenced for a study of T-cell reconstitution after alpha-beta-depleted transplantation in children. Study-wide results and limits: From surviving recipient T cells and thymic progenitors came the high day-60 TCRbeta diversity observed in some patients. In patients about two months after transplant, alpha-beta T cells reportedly arose from several hundred expanded graft clones. From newly produced T cells came most of the T-cell counts and diversity one year after transplant.

The CDR3 contains 14 residues. V dropped 8 bases and J dropped 6 bases, with 19 bases sitting between them. Concerning this clonotype itself: Its antigen remains unidentified.

Unique molecular identifiers were incorporated when the TCRbeta library was constructed. Via MiXCR, TCRdb re-called the PCR reads, giving one row per CDR3 protein. The table has more than 85,000 distinct CDR3 sequences, under 9% seen once; the top ten hold 15% to 20%. Source: PBMCs, taken before TCRalphabeta/CD19-depleted stem cell transplant. This sequence originates from a boy aged 2 to 10 with acute lymphoblastic leukemia, due to receive a stem cell transplant. The chain has TRBV12-3 or TRBV12-4 and TRBJ1-1; D might be TRBD1 (6 bases). In nucleotides, the CDR3 is TGTGCCAGCTTACGAACAGGGCTTGGGGCTGAAGCTTTCTTT. Its protein is CASLRTGLGAEAFF.